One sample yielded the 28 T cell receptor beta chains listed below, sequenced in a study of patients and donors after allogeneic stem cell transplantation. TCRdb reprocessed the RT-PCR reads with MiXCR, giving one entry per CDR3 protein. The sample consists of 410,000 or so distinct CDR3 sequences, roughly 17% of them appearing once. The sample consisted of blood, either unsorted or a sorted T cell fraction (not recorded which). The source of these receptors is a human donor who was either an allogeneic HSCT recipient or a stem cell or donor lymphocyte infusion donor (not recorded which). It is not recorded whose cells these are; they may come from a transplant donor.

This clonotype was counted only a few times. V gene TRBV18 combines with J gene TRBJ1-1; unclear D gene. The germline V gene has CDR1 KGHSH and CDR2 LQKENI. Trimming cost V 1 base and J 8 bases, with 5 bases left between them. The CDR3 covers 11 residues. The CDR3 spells CASSPRGEAFF. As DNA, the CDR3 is TGTGCCAGCTCACCACGGGGAGAAGCTTTCTTT.

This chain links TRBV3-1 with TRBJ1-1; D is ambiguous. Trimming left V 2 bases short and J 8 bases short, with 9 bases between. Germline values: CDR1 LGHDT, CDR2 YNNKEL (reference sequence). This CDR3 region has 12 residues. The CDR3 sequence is CASSQWSREAFF. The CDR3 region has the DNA TGTGCCAGCAGCCAATGGTCGAGGGAAGCTTTCTTT.

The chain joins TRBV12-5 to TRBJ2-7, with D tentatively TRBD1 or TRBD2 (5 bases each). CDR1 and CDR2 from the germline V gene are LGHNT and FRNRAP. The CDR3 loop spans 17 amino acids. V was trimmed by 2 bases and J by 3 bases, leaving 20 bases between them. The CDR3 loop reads CASGLPPEGRANYEQYF. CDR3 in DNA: TGTGCTAGTGGTTTGCCCCCCGAGGGGCGGGCCAACTACGAGCAGTACTTC. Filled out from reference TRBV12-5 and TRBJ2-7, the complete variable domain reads DARVTQTPRHKVTEMGQEVTMRCQPILGHNTVFWYRQTMMQGLELLAYFRNRAPLDDSGMPKDRFSAEMPDATLATLKIQPSEPRDSAVYFCASGLPPEGRANYEQYFGPGTRLTVT.

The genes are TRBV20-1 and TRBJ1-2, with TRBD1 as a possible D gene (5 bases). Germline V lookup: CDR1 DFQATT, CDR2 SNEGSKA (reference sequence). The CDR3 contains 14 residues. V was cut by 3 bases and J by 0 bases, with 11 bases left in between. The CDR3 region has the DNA TGCAGTGCTAGGAGACAGATATCTAACTATGGCTACACCTTC. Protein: CSARRQISNYGYTF.

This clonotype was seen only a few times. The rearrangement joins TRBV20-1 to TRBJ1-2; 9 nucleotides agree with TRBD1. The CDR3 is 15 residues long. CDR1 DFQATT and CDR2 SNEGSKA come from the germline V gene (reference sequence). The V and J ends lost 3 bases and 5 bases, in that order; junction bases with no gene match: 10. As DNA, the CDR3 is TGCAGTGCTAGCGACACCGGGACAGGGAGTTATGGCTACACCTTC. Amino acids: CSASDTGTGSYGYTF.

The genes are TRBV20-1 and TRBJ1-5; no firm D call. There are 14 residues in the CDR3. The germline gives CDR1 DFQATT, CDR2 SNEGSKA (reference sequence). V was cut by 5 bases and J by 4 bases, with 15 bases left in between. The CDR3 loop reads CSARPDGPNQPQHF. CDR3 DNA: TGCAGTGCTCGCCCGGACGGACCAAATCAGCCCCAGCATTTT.

The CDR3 here is CASSHYPGTGNQPQHF. In DNA, the CDR3 is TGTGCCAGCAGTCACTATCCTGGGACGGGCAATCAGCCCCAGCATTTT. The genes are TRBV6-2 or TRBV6-3 and TRBJ1-5; a possible D gene is TRBD1 (5 bases). Germline values: CDR1 MNHEY, CDR2 SVGEGT. V shed 5 bases and J shed 2 bases, with 16 bases lying between them. The CDR3 extends over 16 amino acids.

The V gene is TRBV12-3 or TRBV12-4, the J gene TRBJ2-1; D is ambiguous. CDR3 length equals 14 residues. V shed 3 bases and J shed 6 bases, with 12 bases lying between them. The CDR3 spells CASSFSFRSNEQFF. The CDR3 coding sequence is TGTGCCAGCAGTTTTAGCTTTAGGAGCAATGAGCAGTTCTTC.

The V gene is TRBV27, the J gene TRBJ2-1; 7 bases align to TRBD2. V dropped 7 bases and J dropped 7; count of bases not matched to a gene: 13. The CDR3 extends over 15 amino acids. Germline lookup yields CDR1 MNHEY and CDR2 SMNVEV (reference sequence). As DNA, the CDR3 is TGTGCCAGCACCCCCGGGGCTAGCGGATGGAATGAGCAGTTCTTC. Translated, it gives CASTPGASGWNEQFF.

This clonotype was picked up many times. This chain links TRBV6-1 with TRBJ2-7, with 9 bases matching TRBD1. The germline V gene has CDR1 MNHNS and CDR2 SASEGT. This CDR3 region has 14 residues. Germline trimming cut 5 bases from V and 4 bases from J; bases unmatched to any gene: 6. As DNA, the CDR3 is TGTGCCAGCAGTAGACCGGGACAGGGTTACGAGCAGTACTTC. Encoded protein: CASSRPGQGYEQYF.

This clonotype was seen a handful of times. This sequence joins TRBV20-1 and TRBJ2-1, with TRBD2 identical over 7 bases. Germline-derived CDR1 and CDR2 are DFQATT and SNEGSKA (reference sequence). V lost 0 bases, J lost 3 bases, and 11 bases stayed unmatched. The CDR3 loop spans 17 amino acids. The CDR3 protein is CSARDPGGGALYNEQFF. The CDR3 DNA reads TGCAGTGCTAGAGATCCGGGGGGAGGTGCCCTCTACAATGAGCAGTTCTTC.

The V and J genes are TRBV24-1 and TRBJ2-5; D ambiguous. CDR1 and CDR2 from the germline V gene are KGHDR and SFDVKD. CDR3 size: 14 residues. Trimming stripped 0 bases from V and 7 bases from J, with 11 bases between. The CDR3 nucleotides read TGTGCCACCAGTGATTTGATGGGGTCCGGGACCCAGTACTTC. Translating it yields CATSDLMGSGTQYF.

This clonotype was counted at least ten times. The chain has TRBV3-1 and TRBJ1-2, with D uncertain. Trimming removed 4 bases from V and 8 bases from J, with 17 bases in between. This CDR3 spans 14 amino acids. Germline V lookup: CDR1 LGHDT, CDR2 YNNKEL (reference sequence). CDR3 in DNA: TGTGCCAGCAGCCGGGCCAAAAATATGGGAGGCTACACCTTC. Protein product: CASSRAKNMGGYTF.

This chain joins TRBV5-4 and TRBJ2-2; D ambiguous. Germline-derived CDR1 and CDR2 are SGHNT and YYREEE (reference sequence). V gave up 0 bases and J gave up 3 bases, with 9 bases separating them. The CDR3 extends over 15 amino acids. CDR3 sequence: CASSLDPFDTGELFF. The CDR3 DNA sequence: TGTGCCAGCAGCTTGGATCCGTTCGACACCGGGGAGCTGTTTTTT.

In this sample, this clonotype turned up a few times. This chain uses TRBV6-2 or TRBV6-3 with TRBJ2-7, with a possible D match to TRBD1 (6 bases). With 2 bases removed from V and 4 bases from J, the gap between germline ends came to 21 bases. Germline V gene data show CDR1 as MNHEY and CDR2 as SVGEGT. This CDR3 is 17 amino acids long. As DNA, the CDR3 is TGTGCCAGCAGTTACCTGGACAGCAGCATGAAGTCTTACGAGCAGTACTTC. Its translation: CASSYLDSSMKSYEQYF.

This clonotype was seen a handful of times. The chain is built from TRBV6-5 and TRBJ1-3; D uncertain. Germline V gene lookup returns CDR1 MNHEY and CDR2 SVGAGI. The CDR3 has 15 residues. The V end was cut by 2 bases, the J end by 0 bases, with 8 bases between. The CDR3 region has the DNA TGTGCCAGCAGTTACGAACATCGCTCTGGAAACACCATATATTTT. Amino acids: CASSYEHRSGNTIYF.

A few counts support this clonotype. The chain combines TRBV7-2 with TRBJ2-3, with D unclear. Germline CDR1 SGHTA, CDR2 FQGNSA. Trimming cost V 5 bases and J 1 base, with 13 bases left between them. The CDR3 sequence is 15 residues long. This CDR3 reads CASSPGSRRTDTQYF. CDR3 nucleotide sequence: TGTGCCAGCAGCCCAGGATCTCGTCGCACAGATACGCAGTATTTT.

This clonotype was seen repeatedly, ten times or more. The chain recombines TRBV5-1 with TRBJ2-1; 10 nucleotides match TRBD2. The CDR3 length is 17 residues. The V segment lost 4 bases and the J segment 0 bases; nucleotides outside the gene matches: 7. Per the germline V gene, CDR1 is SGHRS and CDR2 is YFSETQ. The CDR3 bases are TGCGCCAGCAGCCCGGGACTAGCGCACCCCTCCTACAATGAGCAGTTCTTC. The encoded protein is CASSPGLAHPSYNEQFF.

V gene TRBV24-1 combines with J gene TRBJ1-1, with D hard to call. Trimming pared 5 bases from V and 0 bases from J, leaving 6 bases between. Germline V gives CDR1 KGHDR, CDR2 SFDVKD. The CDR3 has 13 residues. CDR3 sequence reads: CATSGRMNTEAFF. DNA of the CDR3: TGTGCCACCAGTGGACGGATGAACACTGAAGCTTTCTTT.

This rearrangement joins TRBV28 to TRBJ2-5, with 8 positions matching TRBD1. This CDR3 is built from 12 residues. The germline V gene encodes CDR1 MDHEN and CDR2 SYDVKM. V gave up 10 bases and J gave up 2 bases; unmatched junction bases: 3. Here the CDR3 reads CATRQGQETQYF. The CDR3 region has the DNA TGTGCCACCAGACAGGGGCAAGAGACCCAGTACTTC.

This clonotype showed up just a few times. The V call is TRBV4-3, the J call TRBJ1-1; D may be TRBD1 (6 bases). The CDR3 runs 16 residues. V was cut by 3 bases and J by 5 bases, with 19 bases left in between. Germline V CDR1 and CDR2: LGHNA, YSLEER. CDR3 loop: CASSQRTAPEGTEAFF. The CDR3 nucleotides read TGCGCCAGCAGCCAGAGGACAGCCCCAGAAGGTACTGAAGCTTTCTTT.

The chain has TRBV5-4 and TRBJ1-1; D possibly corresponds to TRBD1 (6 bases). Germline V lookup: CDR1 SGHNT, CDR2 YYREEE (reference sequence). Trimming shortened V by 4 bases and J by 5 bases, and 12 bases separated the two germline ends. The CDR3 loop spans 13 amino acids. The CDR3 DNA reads TGTGCCAGCAGCCAGAAACAGGGAACTGAAGCTTTCTTT. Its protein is CASSQKQGTEAFF. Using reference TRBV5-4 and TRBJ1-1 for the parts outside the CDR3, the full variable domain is ETGVTQSPTHLIKTRGQQVTLRCSSQSGHNTVSWYQQALGQGPQFIFQYYREEENGRGNFPPRFSGLQFPNYSSELNVNALELDDSALYLCASSQKQGTEAFFGQGTRLTVV.

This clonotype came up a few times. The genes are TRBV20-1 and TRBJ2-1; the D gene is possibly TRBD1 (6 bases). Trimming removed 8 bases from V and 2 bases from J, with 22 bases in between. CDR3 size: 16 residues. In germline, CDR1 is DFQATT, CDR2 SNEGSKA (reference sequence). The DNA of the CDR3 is TGCAGTATTCGAGGGGGATTGAGGGGCCCCTACAATGAGCAGTTCTTC. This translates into CSIRGGLRGPYNEQFF.

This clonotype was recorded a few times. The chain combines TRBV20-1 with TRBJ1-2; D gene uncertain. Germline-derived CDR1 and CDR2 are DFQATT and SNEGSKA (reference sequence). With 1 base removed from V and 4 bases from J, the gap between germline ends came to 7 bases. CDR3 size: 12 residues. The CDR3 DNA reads TGCAGTGCTAGAGTCTCCCTCTATGGCTACACCTTC. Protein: CSARVSLYGYTF.

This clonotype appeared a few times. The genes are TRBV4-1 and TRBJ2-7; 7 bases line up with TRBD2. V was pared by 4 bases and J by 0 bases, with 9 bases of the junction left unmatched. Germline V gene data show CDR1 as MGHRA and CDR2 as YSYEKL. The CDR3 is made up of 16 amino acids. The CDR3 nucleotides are TGCGCCAGCAGCCGCCTTCCGGGGGGAAGCTCCTACGAGCAGTACTTC. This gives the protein CASSRLPGGSSYEQYF.

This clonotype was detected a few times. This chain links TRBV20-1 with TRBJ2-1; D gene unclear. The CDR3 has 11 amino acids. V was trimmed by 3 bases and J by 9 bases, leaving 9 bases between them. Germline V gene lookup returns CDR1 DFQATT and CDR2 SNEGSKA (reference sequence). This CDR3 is CSASTPAEQFF. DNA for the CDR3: TGCAGTGCTAGTACCCCCGCTGAGCAGTTCTTC.

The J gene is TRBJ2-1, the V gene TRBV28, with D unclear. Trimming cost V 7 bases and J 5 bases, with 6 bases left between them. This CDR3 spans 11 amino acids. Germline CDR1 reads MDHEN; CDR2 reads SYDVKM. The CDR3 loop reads CASIGNNEQFF. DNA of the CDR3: TGTGCCAGCATAGGGAACAATGAGCAGTTCTTC.

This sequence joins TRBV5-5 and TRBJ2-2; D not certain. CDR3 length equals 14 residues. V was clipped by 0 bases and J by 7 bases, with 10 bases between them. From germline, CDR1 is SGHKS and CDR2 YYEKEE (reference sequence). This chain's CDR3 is CASSLVSRNGELFF. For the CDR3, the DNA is TGTGCCAGCAGCTTGGTCTCGAGGAACGGGGAGCTGTTTTTT.